This TCR beta chain was profiled in a study of blood T cell repertoires in COVID-19. The wider study: COVID-19 samples, acute and convalescent, were from the United States, Italy and Spain.

Participants were placed into cohorts based on the clinical history they reported. Per the study methods: Researchers report that nucleated cell counts were estimated from reference gene primer amplification. Clones were read by immunoSEQ multiplex PCR, and TCRdb kept only the in-frame ones, dropping some. Clone size and V and J calls were adopted from that table, with D and trimming inferred from the DNA. This table has around 250,000 clones, roughly nine tenths appearing once. Sequencing used PBMCs or T cells enriched from blood (not recorded which). This sequence originates from a human donor in a cohort exposed to, infected with or recovered from COVID-19 (not recorded which). The donor label of this sample is uncertain.

In DNA form, the CDR3 reads TGTGCCAGCAGCCAAGTAAATAGGGGACTTCAAGAGACCCAGTACTTC. Residues: CASSQVNRGLQETQYF. V usage is TRBV3-1 (or the pseudogene TRBV3-2) and J usage is TRBJ2-5; perhaps TRBD2 as D (6 bases). This CDR3 contains 16 residues. The ends were cut back, 1 base at V and 2 bases at J, with 14 bases in the middle. Germline V lookup: CDR1 LGHDT, CDR2 YNNKEL (reference sequence).